This T cell receptor beta chain was captured by sequencing in a study of T cells in Graves' hyperthyroidism and ophthalmopathy. Broader study findings: Blood also contained most expanded thyroid clonotypes above 0.001.

Uncontrolled infection, other autoimmune disease, pregnancy and lactation each barred patients from inclusion. On the basis of clinical symptoms, serum thyroxine and TRAb, thyroid ultrasound and orbital computed tomography, diagnoses were made. Amplified regions were TCR beta CDR3 sequences from RNA transcripts. Using the HTBI primer set, a first-round RT-PCR was run on the TCR CDR3. TCRdb passed the multiplex PCR reads through MiXCR, listing each CDR3 protein once. Among 500,000 to 600,000 distinct CDR3 sequences listed, roughly 45% were seen once. This clonotype was observed many times. Its antigen is unknown. The V gene's germline CDR1 is SGDLS and CDR2 YYNGEE. This CDR3 comprises 14 residues. Trimming took 0 bases from V and 3 from J, leaving 10 bases between them.

This receptor was obtained from an adult woman with Graves' disease, either hyperthyroidism or ophthalmopathy (not recorded which). Sequenced: peripheral blood or thyroid tissue (not recorded which). This chain uses TRBV9 with TRBJ2-7; unclear D gene. CDR3 in amino acids: CASSVDYEGYEQYF. CDR3 bases: TGTGCCAGCAGCGTAGATTACGAAGGCTACGAGCAGTACTTC.